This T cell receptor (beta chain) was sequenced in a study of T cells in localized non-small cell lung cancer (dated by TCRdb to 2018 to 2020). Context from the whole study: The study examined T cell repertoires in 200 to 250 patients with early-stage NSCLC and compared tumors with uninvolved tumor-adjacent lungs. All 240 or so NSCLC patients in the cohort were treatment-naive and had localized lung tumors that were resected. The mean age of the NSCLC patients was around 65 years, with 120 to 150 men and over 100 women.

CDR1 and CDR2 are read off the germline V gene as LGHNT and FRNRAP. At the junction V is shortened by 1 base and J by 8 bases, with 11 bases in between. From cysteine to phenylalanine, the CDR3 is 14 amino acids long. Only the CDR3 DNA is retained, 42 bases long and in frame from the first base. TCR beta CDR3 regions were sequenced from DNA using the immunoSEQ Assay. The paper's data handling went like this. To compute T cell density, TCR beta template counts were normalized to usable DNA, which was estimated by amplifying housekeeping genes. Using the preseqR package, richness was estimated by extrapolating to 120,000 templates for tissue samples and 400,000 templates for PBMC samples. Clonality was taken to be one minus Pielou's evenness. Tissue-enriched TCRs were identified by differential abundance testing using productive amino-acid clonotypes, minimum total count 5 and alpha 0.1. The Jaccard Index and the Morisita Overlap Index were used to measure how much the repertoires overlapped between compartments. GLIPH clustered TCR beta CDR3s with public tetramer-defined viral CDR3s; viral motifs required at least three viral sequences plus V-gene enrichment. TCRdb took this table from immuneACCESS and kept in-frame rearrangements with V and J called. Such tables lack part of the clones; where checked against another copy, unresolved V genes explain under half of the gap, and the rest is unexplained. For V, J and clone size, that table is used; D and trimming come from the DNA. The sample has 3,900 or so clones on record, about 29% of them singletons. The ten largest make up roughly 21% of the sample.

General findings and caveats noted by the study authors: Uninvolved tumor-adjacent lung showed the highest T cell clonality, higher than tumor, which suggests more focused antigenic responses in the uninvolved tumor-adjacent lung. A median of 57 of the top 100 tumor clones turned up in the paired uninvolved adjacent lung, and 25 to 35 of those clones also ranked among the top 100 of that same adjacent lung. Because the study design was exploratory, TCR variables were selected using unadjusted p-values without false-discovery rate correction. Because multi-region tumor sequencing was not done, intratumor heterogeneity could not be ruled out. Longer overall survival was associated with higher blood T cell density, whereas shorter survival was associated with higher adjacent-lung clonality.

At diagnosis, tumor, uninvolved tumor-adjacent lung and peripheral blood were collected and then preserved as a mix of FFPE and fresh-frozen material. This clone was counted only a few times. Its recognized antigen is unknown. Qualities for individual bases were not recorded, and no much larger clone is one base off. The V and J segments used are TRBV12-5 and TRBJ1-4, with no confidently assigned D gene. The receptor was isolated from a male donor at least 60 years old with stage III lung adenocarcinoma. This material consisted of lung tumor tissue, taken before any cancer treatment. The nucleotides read TGTGCTAGTGGTTTGGGGACCCTAGCGGAAAAACTGTTTTTT. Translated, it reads CASGLGTLAEKLFF.